The 9 T cell receptor beta chains presented below share a single source sample, sequenced in a study of blood T cell repertoires in COVID-19. This table comes from immunoSEQ multiplex PCR, and its TCRdb copy is limited to in-frame clones, with some not included. The sample gives under 450,000 clones, less than 90% of which show up once; 2.5% to 3% is in the top ten. Sequenced material: PBMCs or T cells enriched from blood (not recorded which). All receptors derive from a woman aged 25 to 39 who had recovered from COVID-19.

The CDR3 nucleotides are TGTGCCAGCAGCGTGGGGGCGGGGGCCTACAATGAGCAGTTCTTC. Protein: CASSVGAGAYNEQFF. This chain uses TRBV9 with TRBJ2-1; possibly TRBD2 for D (7 bases). This CDR3 is 15 amino acids long. The ends were cut back, 2 bases at V and 2 bases at J, with 11 bases in the middle. Germline loops: CDR1 SGDLS, CDR2 YYNGEE.

The chain combines TRBV10-2 with TRBJ1-1, with a possible D match to TRBD1 (6 bases). Germline V lookup: CDR1 WSHSY, CDR2 SAAADI. Trimming shortened V by 2 bases and J by 1 base, and 8 bases separated the two germline ends. The CDR3 has 14 amino acids. The chain's CDR3 is CASSERGGNTEAFF. CDR3 bases: TGCGCCAGCAGTGAGCGAGGGGGGAACACTGAAGCTTTCTTT.

The chain has TRBV7-9 and TRBJ2-1; the match to TRBD1 covers 8 bases. Per the germline V gene, CDR1 is SEHNR and CDR2 is FQNEAQ (reference sequence). V shed 1 base, J shed 4 bases, and the junction held 6 bases outside the gene matches. The length of the CDR3 is 16 residues. CDR3 loop: CASSLDPGGTYNEQFF. For the CDR3, the DNA is TGTGCCAGCAGCTTAGATCCAGGGGGCACGTACAATGAGCAGTTCTTC.

This clone was observed a few times. The V gene is TRBV7-3, the J gene TRBJ1-5, with D possibly being TRBD1 (6 bases). Trimming removed 6 bases from V and 2 bases from J, with 17 bases in between. Per the germline V gene, CDR1 is SGHTA and CDR2 is FQGTGA. The CDR3 has 16 residues. The DNA of the CDR3 is TGTGCCAGCAGTCTAGGACAGCGAGGAGGCAATCAGCCCCAGCATTTT. Amino acid sequence: CASSLGQRGGNQPQHF.

About this clone: The sample contains more than one DNA sequence encoding this CDR3. The chain couples TRBV5-4 to TRBJ1-6; D might be TRBD1 (6 bases). V lost 2 bases and J 7 bases, leaving 10 bases between the germline ends. CDR3 length: 14 residues. The germline CDR1 and CDR2 sequences are SGHNT and YYREEE (reference sequence). In DNA form, the CDR3 reads TGTGCCAGCAGCTTAACAGGGCGGAATTCACCCCTCCACTTT. This translates into CASSLTGRNSPLHF.

This chain links TRBV27 with TRBJ2-3, with 10 bases that match TRBD2. The J segment lost 7 bases and the V segment lost 6 bases, leaving 7 bases of the junction unmatched. CDR1 is MNHEY, CDR2 SMNVEV, per germline (reference sequence). The CDR3 runs to 14 residues. The CDR3 loop is CASSFTSGIYTQYF. The CDR3 DNA reads as TGTGCCAGCAGCTTCACTAGCGGGATATATACGCAGTATTTT.

This rearrangement joins TRBV5-1 to TRBJ1-1; D gene ambiguous. The V end lost 4 bases, the J end lost 1 base, and 11 bases lay between the germline ends. The CDR3 runs 14 residues. Germline CDR1 SGHRS, CDR2 YFSETQ. CDR3 sequence reads: CASSTQTENTEAFF. The CDR3 DNA reads TGCGCCAGCAGCACACAGACCGAGAACACTGAAGCTTTCTTT.

V and J are TRBV4-1 and TRBJ1-2; 7 bases are a match to TRBD1. The CDR3 contains 17 residues. Germline loops: CDR1 MGHRA, CDR2 YSYEKL. The V segment lost 1 base and the J segment 4 bases; nucleotides outside the gene matches: 12. CDR3 loop: CASSQGSAEGGLYGYTF. The CDR3 DNA reads TGCGCCAGCAGCCAAGGGTCGGCGGAAGGGGGCCTCTATGGCTACACCTTC.

This sequence joins TRBV7-6 and TRBJ2-1; a possible D gene is TRBD2 (5 bases). Germline CDR1 SGHVS, CDR2 FNYEAQ. V lost 5 bases and J 1 base, leaving 12 bases between the germline ends. This CDR3 has 15 residues. The CDR3 loop reads CASSIDGLSYNEQFF. The CDR3 DNA sequence: TGTGCCAGCAGCATCGACGGACTTTCCTACAATGAGCAGTTCTTC.